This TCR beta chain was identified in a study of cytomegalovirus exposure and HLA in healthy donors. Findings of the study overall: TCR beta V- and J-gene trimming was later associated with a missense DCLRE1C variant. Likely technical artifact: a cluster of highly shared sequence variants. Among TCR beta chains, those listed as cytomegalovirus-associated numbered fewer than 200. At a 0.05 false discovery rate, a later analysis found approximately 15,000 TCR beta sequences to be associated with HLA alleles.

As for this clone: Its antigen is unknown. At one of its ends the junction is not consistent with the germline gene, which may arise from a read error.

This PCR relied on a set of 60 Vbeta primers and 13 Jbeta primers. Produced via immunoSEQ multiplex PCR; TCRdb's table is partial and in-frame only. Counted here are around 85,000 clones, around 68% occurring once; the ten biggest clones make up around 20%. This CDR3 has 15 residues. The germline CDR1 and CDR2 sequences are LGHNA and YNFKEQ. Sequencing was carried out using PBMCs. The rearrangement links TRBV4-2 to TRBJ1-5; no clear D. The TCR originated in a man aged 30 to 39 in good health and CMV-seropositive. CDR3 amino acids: CASSQERFSNQPQNF. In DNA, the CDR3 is TGTGCCAGCAGCCAAGAACGATTTAGCAATCAGCCCCAGAATTTT.